The 15 T cell receptor beta chains reported below all come from one sample, sequenced in a study of shared clonotypes between healthy human individuals (TCRdb year 2020). CD8 naive samples were obtained by positive selection for CCR7 among CD45RO-negative cells, yielding a CD45RA+CCR7+ population from which TemRA cells were excluded. The receptor library was made with the immunoSEQ multiplex PCR assay. TCRdb mirrors the immuneACCESS table, restricted to in-frame sequences. Some clones are absent from its copies; in checked studies, under half trace to an unresolved V gene, and the reason for the others is unknown. The sample table shows approximately 1.9 million clones, and 93% are seen once. The ten largest clones take up more than 1.5% of the sample. The sequencing sample was made of naive CD8+ T cells from PBMCs. This specimen's cell subset or site label, interpreted: CD45RA+CCR7+. These receptors originate from a man aged 18 to 29 in good health. Some clones in this sample may be carry-over from other donors' samples.

The chain recombines TRBV7-9 with TRBJ2-5; maybe TRBD2 (6 bases). Trimming left V 1 base short and J 1 base short, with 13 bases between. Germline CDR1 SEHNR, CDR2 FQNEAQ (reference sequence). CDR3 length: 16 residues. CDR3 sequence reads: CASSLVGGVTQETQYF. CDR3 sequence (DNA): TGTGCCAGCAGCTTAGTTGGAGGGGTTACCCAAGAGACCCAGTACTTC.

This clone was seen only a few times. The V gene is TRBV5-6, the J gene TRBJ1-1, with 7 bases fitting TRBD1. Germline CDR1 SGHDT, CDR2 YYEEEE. The CDR3 totals 12 residues. With 7 bases clipped from V and 1 base from J, the junction kept 1 base outside the gene matches. CDR3 coding DNA: TGTGCCAGCCGGACAGGGAACACTGAAGCTTTCTTT. It codes for CASRTGNTEAFF.

This clone came up once. The V and J genes are TRBV27 and TRBJ2-7; D may be TRBD1 (7 bases). The germline V gene has CDR1 MNHEY and CDR2 SMNVEV (reference sequence). With 9 bases removed from V and 0 bases from J, the gap between germline ends came to 27 bases. This CDR3 is built from 18 residues. CDR3 coding DNA: TGTGCCAGACAACCTCAGAAGGAGGGGGCAAAGAGCTCCTACGAGCAGTACTTC. As protein: CARQPQKEGAKSSYEQYF.

The chain combines TRBV2 with TRBJ2-1, with TRBD2 matching 8 bases. The CDR3 has 15 amino acids. The junction had 5 bases not matched to a gene; V was cut back by 7 bases and J by 0 bases. Germline V gene sequence: CDR1 SNHLY, CDR2 FYNNEI. The chain's CDR3 is CASIRAGVSYNEQFF. DNA of the CDR3: TGTGCCAGCATCAGAGCGGGAGTCTCCTACAATGAGCAGTTCTTC.

This rearrangement joins TRBV5-1 to TRBJ2-3; the match to TRBD2 covers 7 bases. The CDR3 is 17 amino acids. Germline V gene data show CDR1 as SGHRS and CDR2 as YFSETQ. The V and J ends lost 4 bases and 5 bases, in that order; junction bases with no gene match: 16. CDR3 loop: CASSPRWPSGELDTQYF. The CDR3 bases are TGCGCCAGCAGCCCCCGTTGGCCTAGCGGAGAGCTAGATACGCAGTATTTT.

This chain joins TRBV5-1 and TRBJ2-3, with no clear D. The CDR3 has 15 residues. In germline, CDR1 is SGHRS, CDR2 YFSETQ. V was pared by 4 bases and J by 0 bases, with 12 bases between. For the CDR3, the DNA is TGCGCCAGCAGCGGACCCGGGTTTAGCACAGATACGCAGTATTTT. It translates to CASSGPGFSTDTQYF.

This chain connects TRBV27 to TRBJ2-1; 8 bases are shared with TRBD1. The germline V gene has CDR1 MNHEY and CDR2 SMNVEV (reference sequence). Trimming took 9 bases from V and 4 from J; bases not matched to a gene: 8. The CDR3 spans 14 residues. CDR3 coding DNA: TGTGCCAGTAATAGACAGGGGTCATACAATGAGCAGTTCTTC. Translation gives CASNRQGSYNEQFF.

This chain connects TRBV7-3 to TRBJ2-1; 10 nucleotides agree with TRBD2. The V segment lost 1 base and the J segment 8 bases; nucleotides outside the gene matches: 8. The CDR3 is made up of 16 amino acids. In germline, CDR1 is SGHTA, CDR2 FQGTGA. CDR3 nucleotides: TGTGCCAGCAGCTTAAGTATAGGGGGACTAGCGCATGAGCAGTTCTTC. Translation: CASSLSIGGLAHEQFF. The full variable domain, its missing parts supplied by reference TRBV7-3 and TRBJ2-1, is GAGVSQTPSNKVTEKGKYVELRCDPISGHTALYWYRQSLGQGPEFLIYFQGTGAADDSGLPNDRFFAVRPEGSVSTLKIQRTERGDSAVYLCASSLSIGGLAHEQFFGPGTRLTVL.

V gene TRBV5-1 combines with J gene TRBJ1-5; possible D gene TRBD1, 5 bases. Per the germline V gene, CDR1 is SGHRS and CDR2 is YFSETQ. This CDR3 is 15 amino acids long. V lost 3 bases and J lost 2, with 12 bases in between. The DNA of the CDR3 is TGCGCCAGCAGCTCGGGGGACCCAGGCAATCAGCCCCAGCATTTT. It specifies CASSSGDPGNQPQHF.

This chain connects TRBV4-1 to TRBJ2-6; TRBD1 or TRBD2 may be the D gene (5 bases each). The V end lost 4 bases, the J end lost 0 bases, and 22 bases lay between the germline ends. Germline CDR1 is MGHRA and CDR2 is YSYEKL. The CDR3 consists of 20 residues. CDR3 bases: TGCGCCAGCAGCCCCCTGGGGGTAGAAGAGAGGCTCTCTGGGGCCAACGTCCTGACTTTC. Its protein product is CASSPLGVEERLSGANVLTF.

The V and J genes are TRBV25-1 and TRBJ2-2; D may be TRBD1 or TRBD2 (5 bases each). The CDR3 contains 15 residues. V lost 3 bases, J lost 4 bases, and 12 bases lay in between. From germline, CDR1 is MGHDK and CDR2 SYGVNS. The CDR3 sequence: CASSDRVASTGELFF. The CDR3 coding sequence is TGTGCCAGCAGTGACAGGGTAGCGAGCACCGGGGAGCTGTTTTTT.

The chain is built from TRBV7-9 and TRBJ1-2; D is undetermined. In germline, CDR1 is SEHNR, CDR2 FQNEAQ (reference sequence). The CDR3 consists of 16 residues. Trimming removed 4 bases at V and 3 bases at J, with 18 bases between. The CDR3 sequence: CASSYPRDTRDYGYTF. CDR3 in DNA: TGTGCCAGCAGCTACCCTCGAGACACACGGGACTATGGCTACACCTTC.

In nucleotides, the CDR3 is TGCGCCAGCCAGGGGCGGGAGGCCGGCAAGACCCAGTACTTC. Its translation is CASQGREAGKTQYF. V and J are TRBV10-2 and TRBJ2-5; 8 bases are a match to TRBD2. The CDR3 is 14 residues long. V shed 8 bases and J 6 bases; nucleotides not matched to a gene: 11. Looked up from germline, CDR1 is WSHSY and CDR2 is SAAADI.

This chain uses TRBV29-1 with TRBJ2-7; D might be TRBD1 or TRBD2, each matching 5 bases. This CDR3 contains 11 residues. Germline values: CDR1 SQVTM, CDR2 ANQGSEA. Trimming took off 5 bases at V and 12 bases at J, with 17 bases between the two ends. This chain's CDR3 is CSVFISGRWYF. CDR3 sequence (DNA): TGCAGCGTTTTTATTTCGGGGCGATGGTACTTC.

V and J are TRBV6-5 and TRBJ2-7; tentatively, D is TRBD1 (6 bases). This CDR3 is built from 14 residues. V was clipped by 0 bases and J by 4 bases, with 10 bases between them. CDR1 MNHEY and CDR2 SVGAGI come from the germline V gene. This CDR3 is CASSYSDRQYEQYF. The CDR3 nucleotides read TGTGCCAGCAGTTACTCCGACAGGCAGTACGAGCAGTACTTC.